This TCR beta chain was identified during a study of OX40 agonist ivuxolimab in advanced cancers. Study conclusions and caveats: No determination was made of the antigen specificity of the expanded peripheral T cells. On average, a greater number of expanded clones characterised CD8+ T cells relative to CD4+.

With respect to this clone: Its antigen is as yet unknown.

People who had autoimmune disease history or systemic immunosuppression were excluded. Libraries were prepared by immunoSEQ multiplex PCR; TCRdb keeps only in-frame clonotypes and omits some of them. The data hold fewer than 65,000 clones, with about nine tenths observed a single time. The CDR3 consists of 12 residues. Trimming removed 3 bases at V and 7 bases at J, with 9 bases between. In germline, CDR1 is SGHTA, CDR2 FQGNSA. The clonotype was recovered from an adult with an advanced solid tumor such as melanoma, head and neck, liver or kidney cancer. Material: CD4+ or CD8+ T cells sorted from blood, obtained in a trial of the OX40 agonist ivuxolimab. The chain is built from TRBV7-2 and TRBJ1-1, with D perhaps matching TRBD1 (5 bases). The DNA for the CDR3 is TGTGCCAGCAGCTTCGGACACCTTGAAGCTTTCTTT. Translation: CASSFGHLEAFF.